The 14 T cell receptor beta chains below were found in one sample sequenced in a study of cytomegalovirus exposure and HLA in healthy donors. Researchers ran the PCR with 60 Vbeta and 13 Jbeta primers. Assay: immunoSEQ multiplex PCR; the TCRdb copy retains only in-frame clones and omits some. The data contain roughly 130,000 clones, approximately 65% of them singletons. The sample taken for sequencing was PBMCs. Receptors originate from a woman aged 60-75 years in good health and CMV-seronegative.

The chain links TRBV4-3 to TRBJ1-2; D is uncertain. Germline CDR1 reads LGHNA; CDR2 reads YSLEER. V lost 1 base to trimming and J lost 8 bases, with 11 bases between them. This CDR3 contains 13 residues. CDR3 sequence: CASSQVARLGYTF. The CDR3 DNA follows: TGCGCCAGCAGCCAAGTGGCCAGATTGGGCTACACCTTC.

The rearrangement joins TRBV9 to TRBJ2-7; 11 positions agree with TRBD1. V shed 5 bases and J 4 bases; nucleotides not matched to a gene: 17. The germline gives CDR1 SGDLS, CDR2 YYNGEE. This CDR3 contains 18 residues. The CDR3 DNA follows: TGTGCCAGCAGTCTAGCGGATGGGACAGGGGGTCGCGGGTACGAGCAGTACTTC. It encodes CASSLADGTGGRGYEQYF.

J is TRBJ2-7 and V is TRBV7-2, with D possibly matching TRBD2 (6 bases). The germline gives CDR1 SGHTA, CDR2 FQGNSA. V lost 5 bases, J lost 7 bases, and 15 bases lay in between. The CDR3 runs to 13 residues. The CDR3 DNA follows: TGTGCCAGCAGCCTCGGAGGGGTTTGGGAGCAGTACTTC. It specifies CASSLGGVWEQYF.

The chain carries TRBV2 and TRBJ2-5; 10 nucleotides match TRBD2. The CDR3 loop spans 14 amino acids. Germline V lookup: CDR1 SNHLY, CDR2 FYNNEI. The junction had 3 bases not matched to a gene; V was cut back by 6 bases and J by 2 bases. CDR3 sequence reads: CASRRAGGQETQYF. Here the CDR3 DNA reads TGTGCCAGCAGGAGAGCGGGGGGGCAAGAGACCCAGTACTTC.

The J gene is TRBJ1-2, the V gene TRBV6-5; maybe TRBD1 (6 bases). Trimming removed 7 bases at V and 5 bases at J, with 17 bases between. The CDR3 extends over 14 amino acids. Germline loops: CDR1 MNHEY, CDR2 SVGAGI. This CDR3 reads CASTGGGQRYGYTF. Written as DNA, the CDR3 is TGTGCCAGCACCGGGGGGGGGCAGCGGTATGGCTACACCTTC.

The rearrangement uses TRBV11-2 and TRBJ1-6; 9 bases match TRBD1. CDR3 size: 16 residues. The germline gives CDR1 SGHAT, CDR2 FQNNGV. Germline trimming cut 1 base from V and 10 bases from J; bases unmatched to any gene: 8. The DNA of the CDR3 is TGTGCCAGCAGCTTAGCCCAGGGACAGGGAGGGTCACCCCTCCACTTT. Protein sequence: CASSLAQGQGGSPLHF. The whole variable domain, remainder taken from reference TRBV11-2 and TRBJ1-6, is EAGVAQSPRYKIIEKRQSVAFWCNPISGHATLYWYQQILGQGPKLLIQFQNNGVVDDSQLPKDRFSAERLKGVDSTLKIQPAKLEDSAVYLCASSLAQGQGGSPLHFGNGTRLTVT.

The V gene is TRBV9, the J gene TRBJ2-1, with D maybe TRBD1 (6 bases). The germline V gene has CDR1 SGDLS and CDR2 YYNGEE. The CDR3 covers 15 residues. The germline V and J ends were trimmed by 0 bases and 3 bases, with 10 bases remaining between them. CDR3 DNA: TGTGCCAGCAGCGTAGGGCAGGGGAGCTACAATGAGCAGTTCTTC. As protein: CASSVGQGSYNEQFF. The full variable domain, completed using reference TRBV9 and TRBJ2-1, is DSGVTQTPKHLITATGQRVTLRCSPRSGDLSVYWYQQSLDQGLQFLIQYYNGEERAKGNILERFSAQQFPDLHSELNLSSLELGDSALYFCASSVGQGSYNEQFFGPGTRLTVL.

The chain has TRBV4-2 and TRBJ1-5; 8 bases agree with TRBD1. V gave up 4 bases and J gave up 6 bases; unmatched junction bases: 11. The CDR3 spans 16 residues. The V gene's germline CDR1 is LGHNA and CDR2 YNFKEQ. In DNA, the CDR3 is TGTGCCAGCAGCCCTGGACAGGGCAGATTAAGTCAGCCCCAGCATTTT. This encodes CASSPGQGRLSQPQHF.

V and J are TRBV29-1 and TRBJ2-3; TRBD2 aligns across 11 bases. There are 15 residues in the CDR3. Germline V lookup: CDR1 SQVTM, CDR2 ANQGSEA. Germline trimming cut 7 bases from V and 1 base from J; bases unmatched to any gene: 7. The CDR3 DNA reads TGCAGCGCAACCGGGACTAGCGGACGCACAGATACGCAGTATTTT. Its protein is CSATGTSGRTDTQYF.

The gene calls are TRBV7-2 and TRBJ1-1; 8 nucleotides agree with TRBD1. The CDR3 sequence is 15 residues long. The V gene's germline CDR1 is SGHTA and CDR2 FQGNSA. With V trimmed by 5 bases and J by 1 base, 6 bases remained unmatched. The CDR3: CASSQTTGANTEAFF. CDR3 coding DNA: TGTGCCAGCAGCCAGACGACAGGGGCGAACACTGAAGCTTTCTTT.

The V call is TRBV19, the J call TRBJ1-2; 8 positions agree with TRBD1. There are 15 residues in the CDR3. V trimming: 6 bases; J trimming: 7 bases; junction bases outside the gene matches: 13. Germline CDR1 LNHDA, CDR2 SQIVND (reference sequence). The CDR3 nucleotides are TGTGCCAGTAGGGACGGGACAGGCGCGGTAGGTGGCTACACCTTC. Translating it yields CASRDGTGAVGGYTF.

The chain has TRBV9 and TRBJ2-3; TRBD1 might be the D (6 bases). Looked up from germline, CDR1 is SGDLS and CDR2 is YYNGEE. This CDR3 comprises 15 residues. V gave up 4 bases and J gave up 5 bases, with 17 bases separating them. CDR3 amino acids: CASSPGRLGGDTQYF. In nucleotides, the CDR3 is TGTGCCAGCAGCCCTGGCAGATTAGGGGGAGATACGCAGTATTTT.

The chain couples TRBV5-1 to TRBJ2-1; 14 bases fit TRBD2. The CDR3 runs to 15 residues. V lost 6 bases and J lost 10; bases outside the gene matches: 9. Germline lookup yields CDR1 SGHRS and CDR2 YFSETQ. CDR3: CASIRTSGGFGEQFF. DNA for the CDR3: TGCGCCAGCATAAGGACTAGCGGGGGGTTCGGGGAGCAGTTCTTC.

A few counts support this clone. The chain has TRBV6-6 and TRBJ2-1; 9 nucleotides match TRBD2. V lost 0 bases and J lost 7; bases outside the gene matches: 7. The CDR3 has 16 amino acids. Germline lookup yields CDR1 MNHNY and CDR2 SVGAGI (reference sequence). The CDR3 DNA is TGTGCCAGCAGTTACTCCGCCGGGACTAGCAATAATGAGCAGTTCTTC. As protein: CASSYSAGTSNNEQFF.